This T cell receptor (beta chain) was sequenced in a study of blood T cell repertoires in COVID-19. Study-wide context: PBMCs, B-cell-depleted T cells, or T cells provided the cDNA or gDNA that made up the material.

TCRdb's table, derived via immunoSEQ multiplex PCR, lists solely in-frame clones and lacks some. This sample carries under 350,000 clones, 75% to 90% of them seen once, and the ten largest clones take 1.5% to 2%. Study members were between roughly 18 and 90 years old and lived in about two dozen US regions. Donors in Cohort 3 counted as recovered after two negative PCRs, clearance, or symptom resolution. Sequenced material: PBMCs or T cells enriched from blood (not recorded which). The receptor was isolated from a woman aged 40 to 50 who had recovered from COVID-19.

CDR3 nucleotides: TGTGCCAGCAGCCAAGAAAAACGGAGGACTGAAGCTTTCTTT. It codes for CASSQEKRRTEAFF. The chain carries TRBV4-2 and TRBJ1-1; D is unresolved. The CDR3 is made up of 14 amino acids. Trimming took 0 bases from V and 5 from J, leaving 10 bases between them. Per the germline V gene, CDR1 is LGHNA and CDR2 is YNFKEQ.